This T cell receptor beta chain was observed in a study of shared clonotypes between healthy human individuals. For each subset, genomic DNA was distributed in equal portions over several immunoSEQ plates. The data were produced by immunoSEQ multiplex PCR, yet TCRdb's version contains in-frame clones alone and is incomplete. The sample lists over a million clones, under 99% occurring once. The sequence was collected from a man under 40 in good health. What was sequenced was naive CD4+ T cells sorted from blood. Indicated subset: CD45RA+ positively selected.

CDR3 DNA sequence: TGCGCCAGCAGCTTGTGGACAGCGGCCGACGAGCAGTACTTC. Amino acids: CASSLWTAADEQYF. This chain joins TRBV5-1 and TRBJ2-7; TRBD1 is a possible D gene (6 bases). The CDR3 spans 14 residues. Germline CDR1 and CDR2: SGHRS and YFSETQ. The V and J ends lost 1 base and 5 bases respectively, with 13 bases between them.